The 14 T cell receptor beta chains in this list originate from one sample, sequenced in a study of T cells in Graves' hyperthyroidism and ophthalmopathy. RNA transcripts gave rise to amplified TCR beta CDR3 regions. The TCR CDR3 was amplified in a first-round RT-PCR using the HTBI primer set. Using its own MiXCR run on the multiplex PCR reads, TCRdb lists one record per CDR3 protein. The data show roughly 250,000 distinct CDR3 sequences, roughly 15% seen once. Input material: blood. These receptors all come from a woman in her thirties or forties with Graves' hyperthyroidism that later progressed to Graves' ophthalmopathy.

This chain connects TRBV19 to TRBJ1-6, with D tentatively TRBD1 (5 bases). The V gene's germline CDR1 is LNHDA and CDR2 SQIVND (reference sequence). V was clipped by 6 bases and J by 6 bases, with 24 bases between them. CDR3 length equals 18 residues. The CDR3 nucleotides are TGTGCCAGTAGACGACTCAACCTCGGGCAGGGAGGTAATTCACCCCTCCACTTT. It yields the protein CASRRLNLGQGGNSPLHF.

CDR3 region: CASSLRLIALNTGELFF. DNA for the CDR3: TGTGCCAGCAGCTTACGTTTAATAGCGCTTAACACCGGGGAGCTGTTTTTT. The rearrangement uses TRBV5-8 and TRBJ2-2; perhaps TRBD2 as D (5 bases). Germline CDR1 is SGHTS and CDR2 is YDEGEE. V lost 2 bases, J lost 2 bases, and 16 bases lay in between. The CDR3 sequence is 17 residues long.

This clonotype has only a few counts. V usage is TRBV28 and J usage is TRBJ1-2, with 7 bases identical to TRBD1. Trimming took 8 bases from V and 5 from J; bases not matched to a gene: 8. CDR3 length: 13 residues. Germline-derived CDR1 and CDR2 are MDHEN and SYDVKM. CDR3 DNA: TGTGCCAGCGGTGGCAGGGGGTTATATGGCTACACCTTC. Translated: CASGGRGLYGYTF.

V and J are TRBV19 and TRBJ1-5; D unclear. Germline CDR1 is LNHDA and CDR2 is SQIVND (reference sequence). Trimming pared 3 bases from V and 1 base from J, leaving 16 bases between. The length of the CDR3 is 17 residues. This CDR3 is CASSMGAVGRSNQPQHF. The CDR3 DNA is TGTGCCAGTAGTATGGGAGCAGTCGGGAGGAGCAATCAGCCCCAGCATTTT.

This clonotype was detected many times. The chain links TRBV9 to TRBJ2-1; TRBD2 agrees at 11 bases. The CDR3 has 15 residues. Germline CDR1 and CDR2: SGDLS and YYNGEE. V was clipped by 2 bases and J by 6 bases; unmatched bases: 4. This CDR3 is CASSVRLAGINEQFF. DNA for the CDR3: TGTGCCAGCAGCGTCAGACTAGCGGGAATCAATGAGCAGTTCTTC.

The table lists this clonotype with many counts. This rearrangement joins TRBV11-2 to TRBJ2-4, with 7 bases lining up with TRBD2. Germline values: CDR1 SGHAT, CDR2 FQNNGV. V lost 6 bases, J lost 3 bases, and 8 bases stayed unmatched. The CDR3 runs 15 residues. The CDR3 is CASRAGVYDKNIQYF. The CDR3 DNA sequence: TGTGCCAGCAGGGCGGGAGTATATGACAAAAACATTCAGTACTTC.

This clonotype showed up many times. V is TRBV18 and J is TRBJ1-4; D ambiguous. This CDR3 region has 16 residues. The germline V and J ends were trimmed by 1 base and 0 bases, with 9 bases remaining between them. Germline CDR1 KGHSH, CDR2 LQKENI. Written as DNA, the CDR3 is TGTGCCAGCTCACCACGGACGCCTGCAACTAATGAAAAACTGTTTTTT. It codes for CASSPRTPATNEKLFF.

This clonotype was detected many times. This sequence joins TRBV15 and TRBJ2-2; TRBD2 aligns across 7 bases. V was clipped by 4 bases and J by 7 bases; unmatched bases: 12. The CDR3 extends over 16 amino acids. The germline V gene has CDR1 LNHNV and CDR2 YYDKDF (reference sequence). The CDR3 loop reads CATSTSTGLTGGELFF. CDR3 nucleotide sequence: TGTGCCACCAGCACCTCGACGGGACTAACAGGCGGGGAGCTGTTTTTT.

This clonotype was counted at least ten times. The chain links TRBV20-1 to TRBJ2-3; D call uncertain. Trimming left V 4 bases short and J 6 bases short, with 11 bases between. The CDR3 consists of 12 residues. Germline V CDR1 and CDR2: DFQATT, SNEGSKA (reference sequence). Written as DNA, the CDR3 is TGCAGTGCTAACGACCCCGAGGATACGCAGTATTTT. Amino acids: CSANDPEDTQYF.

This clonotype was detected many times. This sequence joins TRBV5-1 and TRBJ2-1; D gene uncertain. The CDR3 sequence is 14 residues long. The V and J ends lost 5 bases and 4 bases respectively, with 13 bases between them. The V gene's germline CDR1 is SGHRS and CDR2 YFSETQ. The CDR3 coding sequence is TGCGCCAGCAGGGACGGGCTGCCTTACAATGAGCAGTTCTTC. It codes for CASRDGLPYNEQFF.

This clonotype was observed many times. The J gene is TRBJ2-7, the V gene TRBV28; the match to TRBD2 covers 8 bases. Looked up from germline, CDR1 is MDHEN and CDR2 is SYDVKM. This CDR3 has 14 amino acids. With V trimmed by 6 bases and J by 6 bases, 10 bases remained unmatched. In DNA form, the CDR3 reads TGTGCCAGCAGCCTCTCAGGGACTAGAATCGAGCAGTACTTC. Its translation: CASSLSGTRIEQYF.

There are many counts of this clonotype. The genes are TRBV2 and TRBJ1-2, with TRBD1 identical over 11 bases. This CDR3 contains 12 residues. Germline CDR1 reads SNHLY; CDR2 reads FYNNEI. Trimming took 8 bases from V and 6 from J; bases not matched to a gene: 2. CDR3 residues: CASGGQGDGYTF. The CDR3 DNA is TGTGCCAGCGGGGGACAGGGGGATGGCTACACCTTC.

This clonotype was observed a handful of times. This sequence joins TRBV6-2 or TRBV6-3 and TRBJ2-1, with 7 bases aligning to TRBD2. The germline V gene has CDR1 MNHEY and CDR2 SVGEGT. V trimming: 4 bases; J trimming: 13 bases; junction bases outside the gene matches: 16. The CDR3 consists of 15 residues. The CDR3 here is CASSSYNPGGTTQFF. CDR3 in DNA: TGTGCCAGCAGTTCCTACAACCCCGGGGGGACTACACAGTTCTTC.

This clonotype occurred many times. The CDR3 does not close with the conserved phenylalanine or tryptophan, likely indicating a read error. The rearrangement links TRBV11-1 to TRBJ2-7, with 11 bases lining up with TRBD1. The CDR3 runs 15 residues. Germline CDR1 reads SGHAT; CDR2 reads FQDESV (reference sequence). The trim removed 5 bases at V and 1 base at J, leaving 4 bases unmatched. The DNA for the CDR3 is TGTGCCAGCAGCCGGACAGGGGGCTCATCCTACGAGCAGTACCTC. Amino acid sequence: CASSRTGGSSYEQYL.